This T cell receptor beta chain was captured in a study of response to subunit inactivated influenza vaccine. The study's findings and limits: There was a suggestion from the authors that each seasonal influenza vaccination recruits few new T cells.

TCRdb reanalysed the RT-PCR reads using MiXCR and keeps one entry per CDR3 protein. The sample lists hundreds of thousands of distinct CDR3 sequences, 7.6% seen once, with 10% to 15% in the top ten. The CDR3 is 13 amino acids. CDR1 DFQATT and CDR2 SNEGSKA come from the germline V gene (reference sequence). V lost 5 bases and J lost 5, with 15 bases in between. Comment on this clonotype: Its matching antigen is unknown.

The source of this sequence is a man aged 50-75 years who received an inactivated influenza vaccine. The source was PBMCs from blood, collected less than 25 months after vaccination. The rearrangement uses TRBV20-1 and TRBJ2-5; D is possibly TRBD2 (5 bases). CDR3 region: CSAGPLGGETQYF. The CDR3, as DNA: TGCAGTGCTGGGCCTCTGGGCGGGGAGACCCAGTACTTC.